These 20 T cell receptor beta chains came from one sample sequenced in a study of T cell responses to AZD1222 COVID-19 vaccine. Measured with immunoSEQ multiplex PCR; TCRdb has only the in-frame clones, and not every one. In the table there are roughly 190,000 clones, over 80% of which are singletons. This specimen consisted of peripheral blood, obtained on day 0 of AZD1222 vaccination. The receptor set was obtained from an adult in good health.

The chain employs TRBV29-1 and TRBJ1-5, with 7 bases identical to TRBD1. Trimming took 7 bases from V and 3 from J; bases not matched to a gene: 6. The V gene's germline CDR1 is SQVTM and CDR2 ANQGSEA. The CDR3 has 13 residues. CDR3 protein: CSARQGYNQPQHF. CDR3 bases: TGCAGCGCCCGACAGGGCTACAATCAGCCCCAGCATTTT.

This chain links TRBV9 with TRBJ2-7; the D gene is possibly TRBD2 (6 bases). Trimming removed 4 bases at V and 0 bases at J, with 17 bases between. Germline loops: CDR1 SGDLS, CDR2 YYNGEE. The CDR3 contains 16 residues. Here the CDR3 reads CASSRVGGSSSYEQYF. The CDR3 DNA follows: TGTGCCAGCAGCCGCGTTGGGGGGAGCAGCTCCTACGAGCAGTACTTC.

The chain couples TRBV7-2 to TRBJ2-7, with 11 bases aligning to TRBD1. The length of the CDR3 is 15 residues. Germline trimming cut 7 bases from V and 4 bases from J; bases unmatched to any gene: 9. Germline V gene sequence: CDR1 SGHTA, CDR2 FQGNSA. The DNA of the CDR3 is TGTGCCAGCACTTCACCGGGACAGGGGGGATACGAGCAGTACTTC. Translation: CASTSPGQGGYEQYF.

This clone came up once. The chain combines TRBV27 with TRBJ1-5; 9 positions agree with TRBD1. The trim removed 5 bases at V and 4 bases at J, leaving 3 bases unmatched. Germline V lookup: CDR1 MNHEY, CDR2 SMNVEV (reference sequence). The CDR3 sequence is 14 residues long. The CDR3 DNA reads as TGTGCCAGCAGTCCACAGGGGGCGAATCAGCCCCAGCATTTT. Amino acid sequence: CASSPQGANQPQHF.

This chain uses TRBV7-3 with TRBJ2-5, with TRBD2 matching 7 bases. V trimming: 5 bases; J trimming: 3 bases; junction bases outside the gene matches: 9. CDR1 and CDR2 (germline): SGHTA, FQGTGA. CDR3 length: 15 amino acids. The CDR3 region has the DNA TGTGCCAGCAGCCTGGGCGGAGCGGGGAAAGAGACCCAGTACTTC. The encoded protein is CASSLGGAGKETQYF.

The rearrangement uses TRBV4-3 and TRBJ2-1, with D perhaps TRBD2 (6 bases). Germline V gene sequence: CDR1 LGHNA, CDR2 YSLEER. The CDR3 has 16 residues. Trimming left V 1 base short and J 4 bases short, with 14 bases between. CDR3 residues: CASSQVHGGPYNEQFF. CDR3 nucleotides: TGCGCCAGCAGCCAAGTCCACGGGGGACCTTACAATGAGCAGTTCTTC.

This chain connects TRBV7-9 to TRBJ1-1, with no clear D. Germline CDR1 is SEHNR and CDR2 is FQNEAQ (reference sequence). The CDR3 runs 15 residues. Between the trimmed V and J ends, which lost 6 bases and 0 bases, there was a span of 14 bases. CDR3 bases: TGTGCCAGCAGTCCACAACCGGGGATGAACACTGAAGCTTTCTTT. Amino acids: CASSPQPGMNTEAFF.

Here the CDR3 reads CASSEKGDGRGTQYF. The DNA of the CDR3 is TGCGCCAGCAGCGAGAAGGGTGATGGTCGTGGGACCCAGTACTTC. The gene calls are TRBV4-1 and TRBJ2-5, with no clear D. The CDR3 is 15 amino acids. Germline V lookup: CDR1 MGHRA, CDR2 YSYEKL. The V gene lost 5 bases and the J gene lost 7 bases, with 20 bases spanning the gap.

The chain combines TRBV18 with TRBJ1-1, with 8 positions matching TRBD1. Germline V lookup: CDR1 KGHSH, CDR2 LQKENI. J gave up 0 bases and V 11 bases, and 5 bases lay outside the gene matches. The CDR3 has 13 amino acids. The CDR3 nucleotides read TGTGCCGGACAGGGACAGGTGAACACTGAAGCTTTCTTT. It translates to CAGQGQVNTEAFF.

The chain links TRBV4-2 to TRBJ1-4, with TRBD1 as a possible D gene (5 bases). The V gene lost 4 bases and the J gene lost 1 base, with 34 bases spanning the gap. Germline V CDR1 and CDR2: LGHNA, YNFKEQ. The CDR3 length is 23 residues. CDR3 sequence reads: CASSLSSRGGLVRVPETNEKLFF. DNA of the CDR3: TGTGCCAGCAGCCTAAGTAGTCGGGGGGGGTTGGTCAGGGTTCCAGAAACTAATGAAAAACTGTTTTTT.

This clone appeared a single time. This chain connects TRBV11-1 to TRBJ1-1, with no clear D. Germline CDR1 and CDR2: SGHAT and FQDESV (reference sequence). Trimming pared 2 bases from V and 6 bases from J, leaving 10 bases between. The CDR3 runs to 13 residues. CDR3 bases: TGTGCCAGCAGCTTAACTCACGGCGCTGAAGCTTTCTTT. It encodes CASSLTHGAEAFF. The variable domain in full, completed from reference TRBV11-1 and TRBJ1-1, reads EAEVAQSPRYKITEKSQAVAFWCDPISGHATLYWYRQILGQGPELLVQFQDESVVDDSQLPKDRFSAERLKGVDSTLKIQPAELGDSAMYLCASSLTHGAEAFFGQGTRLTVV.

The rearrangement joins TRBV19 to TRBJ1-5; possibly TRBD1 for D (5 bases). This CDR3 spans 16 amino acids. Trimming took off 5 bases at V and 1 base at J, with 15 bases between the two ends. Germline V lookup: CDR1 LNHDA, CDR2 SQIVND (reference sequence). The CDR3 loop reads CASSPVRTLSNQPQHF. The CDR3 DNA follows: TGTGCCAGTAGTCCAGTCAGGACACTGAGCAATCAGCCCCAGCATTTT.

This chain connects TRBV10-1 to TRBJ2-3; D is unclear. Per the germline V gene, CDR1 is WNHNN and CDR2 is SYGVQD (reference sequence). V lost 5 bases, J lost 1 base, and 7 bases lay in between. The CDR3 contains 13 residues. The CDR3 region has the DNA TGCGCCAGCAGTCCGCAGGGCACAGATACGCAGTATTTT. Translation: CASSPQGTDTQYF.

The rearrangement uses TRBV12-3 or TRBV12-4 and TRBJ2-2; D is uncertain. The V end lost 7 bases, the J end lost 4 bases, and 10 bases lay between the germline ends. This CDR3 contains 13 residues. The CDR3 DNA reads as TGTGCCAGCATGTTAAGCGCCACCGGGGAGCTGTTTTTT. Translation gives CASMLSATGELFF.

The chain carries TRBV7-9 and TRBJ2-5; D possibly corresponds to TRBD2 (7 bases). Per germline, CDR1 SEHNR and CDR2 FQNEAQ (reference sequence). CDR3 length: 17 residues. Trimming cost V 5 bases and J 5 bases, with 24 bases left between them. CDR3: CASSPRFGTGREETQYF. CDR3 DNA sequence: TGTGCCAGCAGCCCCCGGTTCGGAACAGGGCGGGAGGAGACCCAGTACTTC.

The chain is built from TRBV9 and TRBJ1-1; D gene unclear. Germline CDR1 and CDR2: SGDLS and YYNGEE. The CDR3 runs to 16 residues. The V and J ends lost 0 bases and 8 bases respectively, with 20 bases between them. DNA of the CDR3: TGTGCCAGCAGCGTAGCGGGAGATGGCGCGACGGCGGAAGCTTTCTTT. Encoded protein: CASSVAGDGATAEAFF.

J is TRBJ2-3 and V is TRBV27; D unclear. Trimming removed 4 bases from V and 5 bases from J, with 4 bases in between. Germline-derived CDR1 and CDR2 are MNHEY and SMNVEV (reference sequence). The length of the CDR3 is 11 residues. The CDR3, as DNA: TGTGCCAGCAGTTCGAGAGATACGCAGTATTTT. This translates into CASSSRDTQYF.

For the CDR3, the DNA is TGTGCCAGCACCATAGGGGGGGAAAGGGGGAAACTGTTTTTT. As protein: CASTIGGERGKLFF. The gene calls are TRBV28 and TRBJ1-4; D is possibly TRBD1 (6 bases). The CDR3 contains 14 residues. Germline V gene sequence: CDR1 MDHEN, CDR2 SYDVKM. Deletions cut 7 bases from V and 11 bases from J, with 20 bases between.

The chain employs TRBV5-1 and TRBJ1-1; D is undetermined. The length of the CDR3 is 16 residues. CDR1 is SGHRS, CDR2 YFSETQ, per germline. V was shortened by 1 base and J by 2 bases, with 15 bases between the two germline ends. In nucleotides, the CDR3 is TGCGCCAGCAGCTTGCTTTCGGTGGCCGCAAACACTGAAGCTTTCTTT. This sequence encodes CASSLLSVAANTEAFF.

This clone was found once. This rearrangement joins TRBV9 to TRBJ2-4; the D gene could be TRBD1 or TRBD2 (6 bases each). The germline CDR1 and CDR2 sequences are SGDLS and YYNGEE. The V end lost 0 bases, the J end lost 6 bases, and 16 bases lay between the germline ends. This CDR3 comprises 16 residues. The DNA of the CDR3 is TGTGCCAGCAGCGTAGCTACGGGGGCCTCGGGAAACATTCAGTACTTC. It yields the protein CASSVATGASGNIQYF. Using reference TRBV9 and TRBJ2-4 for the parts outside the CDR3, the full variable domain is DSGVTQTPKHLITATGQRVTLRCSPRSGDLSVYWYQQSLDQGLQFLIQYYNGEERAKGNILERFSAQQFPDLHSELNLSSLELGDSALYFCASSVATGASGNIQYFGAGTRLSVL.